This TCR beta chain was sequenced in a study of CD8 T cells in ankylosing spondylitis. The sample holds a few counts of this clonotype. What it binds is unknown. CDR3 length equals 13 residues. Germline V gene data show CDR1 as SQVTM and CDR2 as ANQGSEA. V was cut by 4 bases and J by 6 bases, with 14 bases left in between. Study-wide results and limits: One TCR beta motif, made up of about 8 highly homologous variants, appeared characteristic of ankylosing spondylitis blood.

TCRdb redid the calling of the 5' RACE reads with MiXCR, one entry per CDR3 protein. The sample includes fewer than 400,000 distinct CDR3 sequences, 6.5% to 10% of them seen just once. The chain carries TRBV29-1 and TRBJ2-3; no clear D. The sequenced sample consisted of blood, either unsorted or a sorted T cell fraction (not recorded which). This TCR came from a male donor with ankylosing spondylitis. CDR3 residues: CSVAQFLSDTQYF. CDR3 nucleotide sequence: TGCAGCGTTGCTCAGTTCTTATCGGATACGCAGTATTTT.